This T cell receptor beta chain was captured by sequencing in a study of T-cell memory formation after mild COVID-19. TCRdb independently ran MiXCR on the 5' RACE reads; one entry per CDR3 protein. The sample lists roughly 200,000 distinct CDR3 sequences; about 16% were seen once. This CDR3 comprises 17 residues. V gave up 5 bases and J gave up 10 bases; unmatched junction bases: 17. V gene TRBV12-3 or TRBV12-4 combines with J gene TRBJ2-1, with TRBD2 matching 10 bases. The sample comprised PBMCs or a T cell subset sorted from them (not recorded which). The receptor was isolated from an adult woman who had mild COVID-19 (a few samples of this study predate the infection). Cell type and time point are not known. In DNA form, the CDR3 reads TGTGCCAGCAGTCCCCGGGGAAGAAGCGGGAGGGCCAGAGAGCAGTTCTTC. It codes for CASSPRGRSGRAREQFF.